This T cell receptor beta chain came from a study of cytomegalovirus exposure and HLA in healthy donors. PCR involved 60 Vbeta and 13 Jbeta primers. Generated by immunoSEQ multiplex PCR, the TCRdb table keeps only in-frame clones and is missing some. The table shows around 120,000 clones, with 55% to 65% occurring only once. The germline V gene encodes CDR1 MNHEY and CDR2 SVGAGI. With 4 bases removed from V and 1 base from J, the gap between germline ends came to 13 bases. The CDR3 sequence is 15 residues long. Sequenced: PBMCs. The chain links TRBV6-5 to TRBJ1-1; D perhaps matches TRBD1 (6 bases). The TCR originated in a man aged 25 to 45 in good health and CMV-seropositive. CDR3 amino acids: CASSLNRDTNTEAFF. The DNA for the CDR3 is TGTGCCAGCAGTTTAAACCGGGACACGAACACTGAAGCTTTCTTT.